This T cell receptor (beta chain) was sequenced during a study of early T cells in non-severe SARS-CoV-2 infection. Study-level points and caveats: Anti-spike CD8 responses were favored by VDJdb matching, which missed private and CD4 specificities.

This CDR3 spans 15 amino acids. Germline values: CDR1 SGHNT, CDR2 YYREEE (reference sequence). V was pared by 7 bases and J by 4 bases, with 20 bases between. From the 5' RACE reads, TCRdb called clonotypes with MiXCR, one entry per CDR3 protein. The sample carries 69,000 or so distinct CDR3 sequences, about 9% recorded once. This clonotype was seen at least ten times. Its antigen is unknown. Sequencing was done on a sample of whole blood. The source is an adult who was a healthcare worker with PCR-confirmed SARS-CoV-2 infection or an uninfected control (not recorded which). The rearrangement links TRBV5-4 to TRBJ1-2, with TRBD1 as a possible D gene (6 bases). The CDR3: CASGLRGQNFYGYTF. CDR3 DNA sequence: TGTGCCAGCGGACTCCGAGGACAGAATTTCTATGGCTACACCTTC.